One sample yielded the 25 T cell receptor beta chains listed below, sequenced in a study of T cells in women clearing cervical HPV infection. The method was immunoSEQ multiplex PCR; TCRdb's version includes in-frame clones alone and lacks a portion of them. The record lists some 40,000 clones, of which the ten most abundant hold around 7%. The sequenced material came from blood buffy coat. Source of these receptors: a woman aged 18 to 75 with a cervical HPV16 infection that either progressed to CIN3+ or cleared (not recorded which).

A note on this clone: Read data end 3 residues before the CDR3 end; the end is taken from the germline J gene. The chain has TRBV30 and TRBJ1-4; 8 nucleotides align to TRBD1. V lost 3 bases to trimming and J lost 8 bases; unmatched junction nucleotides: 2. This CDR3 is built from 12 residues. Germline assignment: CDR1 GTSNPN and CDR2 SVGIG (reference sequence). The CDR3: CAWSGQGEKLFF. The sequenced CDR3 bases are TGTGCCTGGAGCGGACAGGGCGAAAAA.

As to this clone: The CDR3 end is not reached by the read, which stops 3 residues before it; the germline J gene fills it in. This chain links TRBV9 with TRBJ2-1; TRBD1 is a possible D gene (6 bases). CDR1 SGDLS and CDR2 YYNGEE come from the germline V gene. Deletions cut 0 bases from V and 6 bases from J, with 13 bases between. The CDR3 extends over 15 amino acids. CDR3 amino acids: CASSVGQGLFNEQFF. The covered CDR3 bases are TGTGCCAGCAGCGTAGGGCAGGGGTTGTTCAATGAG.

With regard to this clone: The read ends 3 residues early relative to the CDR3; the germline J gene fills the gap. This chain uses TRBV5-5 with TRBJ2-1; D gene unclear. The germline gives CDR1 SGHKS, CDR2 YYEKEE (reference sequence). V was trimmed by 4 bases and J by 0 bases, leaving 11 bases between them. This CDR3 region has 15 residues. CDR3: CASSRDTYSYNEQFF. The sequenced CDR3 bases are TGTGCCAGCAGCCGCGACACCTACTCCTACAATGAG.

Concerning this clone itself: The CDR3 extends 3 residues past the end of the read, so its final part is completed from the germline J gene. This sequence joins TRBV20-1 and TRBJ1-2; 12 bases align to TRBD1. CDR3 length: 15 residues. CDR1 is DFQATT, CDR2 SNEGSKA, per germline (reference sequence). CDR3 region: CSARDRGTGGVDYTF. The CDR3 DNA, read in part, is TGCAGTGCTAGAGATCGCGGGACAGGGGGCGTCGAC.

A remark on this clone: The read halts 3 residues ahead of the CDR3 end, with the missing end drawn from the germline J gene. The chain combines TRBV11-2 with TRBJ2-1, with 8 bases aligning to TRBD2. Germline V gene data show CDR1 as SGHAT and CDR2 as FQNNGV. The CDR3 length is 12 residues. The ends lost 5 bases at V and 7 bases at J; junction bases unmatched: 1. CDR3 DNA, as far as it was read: TGTGCCAGCAGCCCTAGCGGGAATGAG. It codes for CASSPSGNE. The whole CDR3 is CASSPSGNEQFF.

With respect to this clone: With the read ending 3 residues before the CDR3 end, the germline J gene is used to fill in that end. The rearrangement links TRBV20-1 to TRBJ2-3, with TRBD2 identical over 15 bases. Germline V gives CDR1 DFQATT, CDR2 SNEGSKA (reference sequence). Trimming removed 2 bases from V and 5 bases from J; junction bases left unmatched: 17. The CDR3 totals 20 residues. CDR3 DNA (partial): TGCAGTGCTAGACCAGCCTCCGGGACTAGCGGGGGGTCCCCCCAAGATACG. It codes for CSARPASGTSGGSPQDT. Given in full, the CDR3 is CSARPASGTSGGSPQDTQYF.

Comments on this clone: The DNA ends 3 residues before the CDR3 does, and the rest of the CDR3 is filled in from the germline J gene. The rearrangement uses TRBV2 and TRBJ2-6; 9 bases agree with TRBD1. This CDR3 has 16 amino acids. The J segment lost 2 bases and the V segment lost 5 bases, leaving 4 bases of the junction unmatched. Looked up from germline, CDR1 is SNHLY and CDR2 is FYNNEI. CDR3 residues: CASSSTGGAGANVLTF. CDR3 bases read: TGTGCCAGCAGTTCCACAGGGGGCGCTGGGGCCAACGTC.

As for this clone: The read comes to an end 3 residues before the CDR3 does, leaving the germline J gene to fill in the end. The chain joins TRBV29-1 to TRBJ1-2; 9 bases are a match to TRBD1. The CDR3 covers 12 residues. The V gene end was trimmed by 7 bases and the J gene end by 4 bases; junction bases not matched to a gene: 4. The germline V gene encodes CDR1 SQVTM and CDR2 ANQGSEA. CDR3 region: CSASDRGYGYTF. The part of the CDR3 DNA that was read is TGCAGCGCCTCGGACAGGGGCTATGGC.

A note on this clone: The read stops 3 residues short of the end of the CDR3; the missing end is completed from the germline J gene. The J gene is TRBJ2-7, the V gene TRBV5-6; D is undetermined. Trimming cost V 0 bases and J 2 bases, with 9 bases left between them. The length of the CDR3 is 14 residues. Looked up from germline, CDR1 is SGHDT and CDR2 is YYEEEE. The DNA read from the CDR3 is TGTGCCAGCAGCTTGGAACAGCCAGCCTACGAG. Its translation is CASSLEQPAYE. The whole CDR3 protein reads CASSLEQPAYEQYF.

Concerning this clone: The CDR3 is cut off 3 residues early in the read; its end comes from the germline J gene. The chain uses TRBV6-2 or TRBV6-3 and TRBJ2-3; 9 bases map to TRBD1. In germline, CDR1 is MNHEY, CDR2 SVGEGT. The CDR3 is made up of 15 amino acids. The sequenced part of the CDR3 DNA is TGTGCCATCTCTCGGACAGGGGCCGACAATCAGCCG. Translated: CAISRTGADNQP. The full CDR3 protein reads CAISRTGADNQPQYF.

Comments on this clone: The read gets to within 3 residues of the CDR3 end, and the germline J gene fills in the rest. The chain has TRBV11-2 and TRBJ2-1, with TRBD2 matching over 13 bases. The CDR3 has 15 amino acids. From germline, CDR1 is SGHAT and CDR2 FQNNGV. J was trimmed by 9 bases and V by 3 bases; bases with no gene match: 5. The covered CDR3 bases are TGTGCCAGCAGCTTCACTAGCGGGGGGGCGGGTGAG. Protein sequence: CASSFTSGGAGE. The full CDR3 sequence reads CASSFTSGGAGEQFF.

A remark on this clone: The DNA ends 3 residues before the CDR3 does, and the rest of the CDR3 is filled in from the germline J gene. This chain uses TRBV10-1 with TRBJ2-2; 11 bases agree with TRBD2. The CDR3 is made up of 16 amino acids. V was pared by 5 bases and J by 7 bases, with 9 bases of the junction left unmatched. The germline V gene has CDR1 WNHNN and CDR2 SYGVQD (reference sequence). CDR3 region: CASSQRLAGSIGELFF. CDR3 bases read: TGCGCCAGCAGTCAACGACTAGCGGGGTCGATCGGGGAG.

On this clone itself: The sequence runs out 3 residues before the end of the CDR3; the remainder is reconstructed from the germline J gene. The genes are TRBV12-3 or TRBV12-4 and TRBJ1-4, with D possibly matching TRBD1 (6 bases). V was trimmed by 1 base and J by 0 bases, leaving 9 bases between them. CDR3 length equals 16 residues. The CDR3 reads CASSLGDTATNEKLFF. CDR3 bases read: TGTGCCAGCAGTTTAGGGGACACTGCAACTAATGAAAAA.

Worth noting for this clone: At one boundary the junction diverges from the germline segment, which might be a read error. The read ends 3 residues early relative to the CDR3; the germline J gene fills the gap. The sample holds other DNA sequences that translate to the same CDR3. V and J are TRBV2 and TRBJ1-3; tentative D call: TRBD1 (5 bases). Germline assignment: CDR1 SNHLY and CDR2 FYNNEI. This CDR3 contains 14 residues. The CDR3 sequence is CASSEEQAGNTIYF. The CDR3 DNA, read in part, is TGTGCCAGCAGTGAAGAACAGGCTGGAAACACA. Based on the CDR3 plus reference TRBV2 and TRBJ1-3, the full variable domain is EPEVTQTPSHQVTQMGQEVILRCVPISNHLYFYWYRQILGQKVEFLVSFYNNEISEKSEIFDDQFSVERPDGSNFTLKIRSTKLEDSAMYFCASSEEQAGNTIYFGEGSWLTVV.

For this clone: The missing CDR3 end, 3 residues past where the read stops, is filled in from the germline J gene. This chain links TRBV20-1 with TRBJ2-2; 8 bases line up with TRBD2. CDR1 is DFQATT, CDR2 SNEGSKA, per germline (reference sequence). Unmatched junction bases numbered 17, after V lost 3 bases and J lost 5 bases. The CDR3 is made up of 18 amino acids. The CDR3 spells CSASQLKGLAVKTGELFF. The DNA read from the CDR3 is TGCAGTGCTAGCCAACTCAAAGGACTAGCCGTGAAGACCGGGGAG.

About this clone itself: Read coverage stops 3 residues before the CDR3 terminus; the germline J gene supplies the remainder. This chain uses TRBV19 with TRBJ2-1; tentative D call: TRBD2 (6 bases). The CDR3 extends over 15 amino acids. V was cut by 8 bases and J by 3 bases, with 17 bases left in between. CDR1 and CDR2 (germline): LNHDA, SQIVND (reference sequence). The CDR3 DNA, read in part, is TGTGCCAGTGCCGCGAGGGAGGACAACTACAATGAG. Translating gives CASAAREDNYNE. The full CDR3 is CASAAREDNYNEQFF.

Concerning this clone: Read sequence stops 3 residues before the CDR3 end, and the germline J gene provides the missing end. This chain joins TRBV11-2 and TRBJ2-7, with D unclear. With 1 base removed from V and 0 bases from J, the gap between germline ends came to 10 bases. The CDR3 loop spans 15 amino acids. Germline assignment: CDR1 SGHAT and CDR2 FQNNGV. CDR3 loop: CASSLVAGHSYEQYF. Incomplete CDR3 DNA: TGTGCCAGCAGCTTAGTGGCAGGCCACTCCTACGAG.

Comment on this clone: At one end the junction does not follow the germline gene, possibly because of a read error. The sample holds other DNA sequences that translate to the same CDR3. The CDR3 is CASSLHQGSSGNTIYF. CDR3 bases read: TGTGCCAGTAGTCTGCATCAGGGAAGCTCTGGAAACACT. This sequence joins TRBV19 and TRBJ1-3, with TRBD1 as a possible D gene (5 bases). The read ends 3 residues early relative to the CDR3; the germline J gene fills the gap. This CDR3 spans 16 amino acids. In germline, CDR1 is LNHDA, CDR2 SQIVND (reference sequence). Using reference TRBV19 and TRBJ1-3 for the parts outside the CDR3, the full variable domain is DGGITQSPKYLFRKEGQNVTLSCEQNLNHDAMYWYRQDPGQGLRLIYYSQIVNDFQKGDIAEGYSVSREKKESFPLTVTSAQKNPTAFYLCASSLHQGSSGNTIYFGEGSWLTVV.

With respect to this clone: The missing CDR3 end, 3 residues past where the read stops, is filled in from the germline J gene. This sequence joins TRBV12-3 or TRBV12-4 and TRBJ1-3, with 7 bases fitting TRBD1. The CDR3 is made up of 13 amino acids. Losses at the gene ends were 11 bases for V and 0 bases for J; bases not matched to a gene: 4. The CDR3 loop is CACNRGSGNTIYF. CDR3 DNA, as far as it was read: TGTGCCTGTAACAGGGGCTCTGGAAACACC.

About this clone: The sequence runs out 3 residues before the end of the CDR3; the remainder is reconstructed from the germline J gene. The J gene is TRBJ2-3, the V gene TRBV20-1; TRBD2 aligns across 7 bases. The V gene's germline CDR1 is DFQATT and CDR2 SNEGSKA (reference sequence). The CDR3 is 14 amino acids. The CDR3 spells CSASRWTSESSQYF. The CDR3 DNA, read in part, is TGCAGTGCTAGCCGATGGACTAGTGAAAGTTCG.

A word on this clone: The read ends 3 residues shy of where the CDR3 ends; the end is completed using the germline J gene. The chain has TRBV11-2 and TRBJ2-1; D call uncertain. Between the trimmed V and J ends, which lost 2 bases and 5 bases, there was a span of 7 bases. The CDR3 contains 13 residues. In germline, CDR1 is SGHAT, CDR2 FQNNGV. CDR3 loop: CASSLSSNNEQFF. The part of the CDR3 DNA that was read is TGTGCCAGCAGCTTATCCTCTAACAATGAG.

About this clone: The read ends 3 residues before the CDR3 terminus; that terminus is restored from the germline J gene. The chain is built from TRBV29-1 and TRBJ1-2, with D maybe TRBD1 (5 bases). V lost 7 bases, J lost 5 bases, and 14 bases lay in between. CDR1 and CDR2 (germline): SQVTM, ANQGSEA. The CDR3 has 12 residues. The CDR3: CSAEGKRYGYTF. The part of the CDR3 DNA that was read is TGCAGCGCCGAGGGGAAGAGGTATGGC.

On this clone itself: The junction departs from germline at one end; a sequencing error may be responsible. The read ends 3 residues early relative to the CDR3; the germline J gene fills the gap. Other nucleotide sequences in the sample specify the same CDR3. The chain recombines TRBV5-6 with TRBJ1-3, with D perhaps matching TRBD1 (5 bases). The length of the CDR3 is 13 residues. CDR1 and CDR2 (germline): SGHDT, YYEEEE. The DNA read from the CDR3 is TGTGCCAGCAGCCCCCAGGGAGGAGACACG. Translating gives CASSPQGGDT. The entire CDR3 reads CASSPQGGDTIYF.

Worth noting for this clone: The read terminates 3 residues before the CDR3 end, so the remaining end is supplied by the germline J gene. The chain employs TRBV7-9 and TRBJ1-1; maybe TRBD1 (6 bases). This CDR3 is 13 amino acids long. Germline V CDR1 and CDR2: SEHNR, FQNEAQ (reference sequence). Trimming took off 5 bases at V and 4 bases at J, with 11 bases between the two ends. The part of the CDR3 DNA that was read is TGTGCCAGCAGCGCTACAGGGCCCACTGAA. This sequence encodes CASSATGPTE. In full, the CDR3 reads CASSATGPTEAFF.

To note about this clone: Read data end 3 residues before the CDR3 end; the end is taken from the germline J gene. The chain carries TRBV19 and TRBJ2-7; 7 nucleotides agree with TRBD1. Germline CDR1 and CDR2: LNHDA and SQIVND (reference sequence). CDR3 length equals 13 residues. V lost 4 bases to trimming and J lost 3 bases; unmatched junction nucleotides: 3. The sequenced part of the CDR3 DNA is TGTGCCAGTAGTACCAGACAGGGCTACGAG. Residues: CASSTRQGYE. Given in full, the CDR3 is CASSTRQGYEQYF.